The source of this TCR beta chain is a study of PD-L1 blockade in urothelial cancer. Repertoires were generated with immunoSEQ multiplex PCR, while TCRdb's copy carries only in-frame clones and drops some. The table records 35,000 to 45,000 clones, more than 80% of them present only once. Specified time point: peripheral blood 6 weeks after treatment start. Germline CDR1 is SGDLS and CDR2 is YYNGEE. CDR3 length equals 14 residues. Losses at the gene ends were 6 bases for V and 8 bases for J; bases not matched to a gene: 8. This sequence originates from a man between 65 and 80 years old with urothelial cancer. This specimen consisted of PBMCs, obtained around atezolizumab (anti-PD-L1) treatment. This sequence joins TRBV9 and TRBJ1-2; 12 bases line up with TRBD1. The CDR3 region has the DNA TGTGCCAGCAACCCTACCGGGACAGGGGGCGGCTACACCTTC. Its protein product is CASNPTGTGGGYTF. The full variable domain, with the rest looked up from reference TRBV9 and TRBJ1-2, is DSGVTQTPKHLITATGQRVTLRCSPRSGDLSVYWYQQSLDQGLQFLIQYYNGEERAKGNILERFSAQQFPDLHSELNLSSLELGDSALYFCASNPTGTGGGYTFGSGTRLTVV.